A selection of T cell receptor beta chains follows, all from one sample in a study of T cell responses to AZD1222 COVID-19 vaccine. Sequenced by immunoSEQ multiplex PCR; TCRdb stores in-frame clones only, minus some. The sample has 100,000 to 150,000 clones, about nine tenths seen once. This sample comprised peripheral blood, obtained 28 days after the second AZD1222 dose. These receptor sequences come from an adult who received the AZD1222 COVID-19 vaccine. CDR3s include the opening cysteine and the closing phenylalanine or tryptophan. Each record gives: J gene, V gene, D gene, CDR3 protein. D genes are given only for firm matches.

TRBJ2-3 TRBV6-4 NA CASSDEGGGPDTQYF
TRBJ2-7 TRBV19 NA CASKIRQGGYEQYF
TRBJ2-7 TRBV11-2 NA CASSSWTTSSYEQYF
TRBJ1-1 TRBV29-1 NA CSTGRDTEAFF
TRBJ1-2 TRBV30 NA CAWTFLRGGYTF
TRBJ2-5 TRBV9 NA CASERETQYF
TRBJ2-7 TRBV27 TRBD1 CASSPPGQGSYEQYF
TRBJ1-6 TRBV27 NA CASSFVNSPLHF
TRBJ2-1 TRBV9 NA CASSVASGTGGVNEQFF
TRBJ1-4 TRBV4-2 NA CASSQGLTNNEKLFF
TRBJ2-1 TRBV18 TRBD2 CASSSGLAGLSEQFF
TRBJ2-1 TRBV5-1 TRBD2 CASSASGVWDEQFF
TRBJ1-3 TRBV7-2 NA CASSSQDGGNTIYF
TRBJ2-2 TRBV7-2 NA CASSTPRSGELFF
TRBJ1-2 TRBV7-8 NA CASSLARGGEGGYTF
TRBJ2-1 TRBV4-2 TRBD2 CASSQDRLAGGTNEQFF
TRBJ1-2 TRBV14 NA CASSPRGLRRGYTF
TRBJ2-5 TRBV6-5 TRBD1 CASSRRDSEETQYF
TRBJ1-4 TRBV4-3 NA CASSQDPPPTNEKLFF
TRBJ1-2 TRBV7-9 NA CASSLGAYNNYGYTF
TRBJ2-4 TRBV7-9 NA CASRLDGKNIQYF
TRBJ2-7 TRBV18 TRBD2 CASSPAGLAGGSEQYF
TRBJ2-7 TRBV19 TRBD1 CATSQGNEQYF
TRBJ1-5 TRBV19 NA CATSELEGNQPQHF
TRBJ2-5 TRBV27 NA CASSFRTWETQYF
TRBJ2-7 TRBV3-1/TRBV3-2 NA CASSQGAEGLRQYF
TRBJ2-4 TRBV25-1 NA CASSRGGGGNIQYF
TRBJ1-5 TRBV10-2 NA CARISGHLVTYSNQPQHF
TRBJ1-1 TRBV18 NA CASSPGPANTEAFF
TRBJ2-5 TRBV11-2 NA CASSGLLESMEETQYF
TRBJ1-1 TRBV19 NA CASSITGLGTEAFF
TRBJ2-2 TRBV7-3 NA CASRSNTGELFF
TRBJ1-5 TRBV6-6 NA CASSYGVAGPNQPQHF
TRBJ1-2 TRBV12-3/TRBV12-4 NA CASSFAPYGYTF
TRBJ2-1 TRBV6-6 NA CASTRAGTYNEQFF
TRBJ1-4 TRBV5-1 NA CASSREGTNEKLFF
TRBJ1-5 TRBV7-2 NA CASSLDPNSNQPQHF
TRBJ2-3 TRBV4-2 NA CASSPPASGPNTDTQYF
TRBJ2-2 TRBV9 NA CASSGTLANTGELFF
TRBJ1-1 TRBV4-2 TRBD1 CASSRDRGTEAFF
TRBJ2-1 TRBV18 TRBD2 CASSPGLADEQFF
TRBJ1-2 TRBV7-2 TRBD1 CASSLGQGGAYGYTF
TRBJ1-2 TRBV19 NA CASSIPGAYGYTF
TRBJ2-7 TRBV21-1 NA CASSRSVGSQSSYEQYF
TRBJ2-7 TRBV30 NA CAWSSRGYEQYF
TRBJ1-1 TRBV4-2 TRBD1 CASSQAGGRDAAFF
TRBJ2-5 TRBV7-9 TRBD1 CASSAQGAQGETQYF
TRBJ2-7 TRBV5-5 TRBD1 CASSFRRDRPYEQYF
TRBJ1-2 TRBV27 NA CASSPDSSYGYTF